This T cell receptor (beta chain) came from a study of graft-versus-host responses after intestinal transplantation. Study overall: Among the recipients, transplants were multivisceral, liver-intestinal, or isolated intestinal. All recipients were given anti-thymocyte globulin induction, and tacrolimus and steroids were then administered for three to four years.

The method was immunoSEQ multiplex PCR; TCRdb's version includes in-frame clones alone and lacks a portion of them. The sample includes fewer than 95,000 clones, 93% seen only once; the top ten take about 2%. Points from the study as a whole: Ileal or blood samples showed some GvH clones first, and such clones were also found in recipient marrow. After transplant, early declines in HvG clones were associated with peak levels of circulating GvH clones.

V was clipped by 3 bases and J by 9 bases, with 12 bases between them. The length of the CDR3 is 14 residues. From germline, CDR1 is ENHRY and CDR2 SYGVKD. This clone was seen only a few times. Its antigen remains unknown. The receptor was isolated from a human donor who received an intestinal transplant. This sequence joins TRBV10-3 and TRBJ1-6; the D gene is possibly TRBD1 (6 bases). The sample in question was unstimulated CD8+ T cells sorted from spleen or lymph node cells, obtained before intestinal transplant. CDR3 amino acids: CAISEQGIGSPLHF. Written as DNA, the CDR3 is TGTGCCATCAGTGAACAGGGAATCGGTTCACCCCTCCACTTT.